What follows is one T cell receptor (beta chain) and its context. Its target is not known. This sample is part of a study of T-cell reconstitution after alpha-beta-depleted transplantation in children. Study conclusions and caveats: Reportedly, alpha-beta T cells present about two months post-transplant originated from several hundred expanded clones of graft origin. At one year after transplant, newly produced T cells mostly accounted for T-cell counts and diversity.

Construction of the TCRbeta library involved unique molecular identifiers. In TCRdb, the PCR reads were re-called with MiXCR into one record per CDR3 protein. This sample yields hundreds of thousands of distinct CDR3 sequences, of which around 15% are seen a single time; around 28% belongs to the top ten. V lost 0 bases and J lost 8, with 11 bases in between. The germline CDR1 and CDR2 sequences are MNHEY and SVGAGI. The CDR3 spans 14 residues. V and J are TRBV6-5 and TRBJ2-1; D is tentatively TRBD1 or TRBD2 (5 bases each). Sequencing used PBMCs, mostly from graft donor cells, obtained 360 days after TCRalphabeta/CD19-depleted stem cell transplant. This clonotype was sampled from a boy less than two years old who had a stem cell transplant for Wiskott-Aldrich syndrome, so the T cells may come from the graft donor. CDR3 sequence (DNA): TGTGCCAGCAGTTACTCCGGGACCCCTCATGAGCAGTTCTTC. Its protein product is CASSYSGTPHEQFF.